This T cell receptor (beta chain) was captured in a study of Ad26.COV2.S vaccination and SARS-CoV-2 variants. Treatment denoted: about 20 received Ad26.COV2.S at low or high dose, single or two shots; roughly 5 received placebo; per-sample allocation not given. Sample collection was performed on day 63 after the first vaccine or placebo injection. CDR1 and CDR2 (germline): MNHNS, SASEGT. This CDR3 spans 16 amino acids. V shed 4 bases and J 5 bases; nucleotides not matched to a gene: 7. The data were produced by immunoSEQ multiplex PCR, yet TCRdb's version contains in-frame clones alone and is incomplete. Of fewer than 900,000 clones listed, 89% are singletons. The table lists this clone with a count of one.

The TCR comes from a person between 18 and 65 years old who received the Ad26.COV2.S COVID-19 vaccine or a placebo. Sequencing was performed on peripheral blood, taken in a trial of Ad26.COV2.S vaccine versus placebo. V is TRBV6-1 and J is TRBJ2-1, with 11 bases that match TRBD2. The CDR3 coding sequence is TGTGCCAGCAGTGGGGGGACTAGCGGAATCCACAATGAGCAGTTCTTC. It yields the protein CASSGGTSGIHNEQFF.